The rows below give T cell receptor beta chains drawn from one sample of a study of molecular identifiers for immune sequencing clone quantification. TCRdb analysed the PCR reads with MiXCR anew, one entry per CDR3 protein. This table holds under 100,000 distinct CDR3 sequences, more than 20% found once. The sequencing sample was made of naive CD8+ T cells from blood, with Jurkat cell RNA spiked in. These receptors were taken from a human donor in good health. Some libraries in this study had Jurkat cell RNA spiked in. CDR3s include the opening cysteine and the closing phenylalanine or tryptophan. The D gene is left open where the match is weak. A row's size may be missing; if present it is once, few, many or a size class.

NA	TRBJ2-1	NA	14	TRBV19	CASSAVLLYNEQFF	TGTGCCAGTAGTGCCGTTTTGCTCTACAATGAGCAGTTCTTC
NA	TRBJ2-1	NA	11	TRBV29-1	CSVLGREEESF	TGCAGCGTTTTAGGCCGGGAAGAGGAGTCCTTC
TRBD2	TRBJ2-1	few	16	TRBV30	CAWSESPGTSVNEQFF	TGTGCCTGGAGCGAATCACCCGGGACTAGTGTGAATGAGCAGTTCTTC
TRBD1	TRBJ2-7	many	15	TRBV4-3	CASSGGTGVPYEQYF	TGCGCCAGCAGCGGAGGGACAGGGGTCCCCTACGAGCAGTACTTC
NA	TRBJ2-7	NA	13	TRBV7-2	CASSDHRVYEQYF	TGTGCCAGCAGCGACCACAGGGTCTACGAGCAGTACTTC
NA	TRBJ1-4	NA	14	TRBV20-1	CSARGDWEREKLFF	TGCAGTGCTCGGGGTGACTGGGAGCGAGAAAAACTGTTTTTT
NA	TRBJ2-2	few	13	TRBV27	CASSFSRDGELFF	TGTGCCAGCAGTTTTTCGAGGGACGGGGAGCTGTTTTTT
TRBD1	TRBJ2-3	many	15	TRBV13	CASSPRGLGTDTQYF	TGTGCCAGCAGCCCAAGGGGGCTTGGCACAGATACGCAGTATTTT
NA	TRBJ1-3	many	14	TRBV7-2	CASSLGPVGNTIYF	TGTGCCAGCAGCTTAGGTCCGGTTGGAAACACCATATATTTT
NA	TRBJ1-2	many	17	TRBV4-3	CASSQDYLRRQRYGYTF	TGCGCCAGCAGCCAAGATTATCTTAGGCGACAGCGCTATGGCTACACCTTC
NA	TRBJ2-3	many	16	TRBV4-1	CASSQDRDAWTDTQYF	TGCGCCAGCAGCCAAGATAGAGACGCCTGGACAGATACGCAGTATTTT
NA	TRBJ1-4	many	17	TRBV6-5	CASSPLELEGAQEKLFF	TGTGCCAGCAGTCCCCTTGAGTTGGAGGGCGCTCAGGAAAAACTGTTTTTT
NA	TRBJ1-1	NA	12	TRBV7-8	CASSPTRLGAFF	TGTGCCAGCAGCCCTACCAGACTAGGGGCTTTCTTT
TRBD2	TRBJ2-1	NA	16	TRBV11-2	CASSLNSGVVYNEQFF	TGTGCCAGCAGCCTCAATAGCGGGGTGGTTTACAATGAGCAGTTCTTC
NA	TRBJ1-2	NA	14	TRBV20-1	CSARDRTVNYGYTF	TGCAGTGCTAGAGATCGGACAGTTAACTATGGCTACACCTTC
TRBD2	TRBJ2-7	few	15	TRBV27	CASSISGGPTYEQYF	TGTGCCAGCAGTATTAGCGGGGGGCCGACCTACGAGCAGTACTTC
TRBD2	TRBJ2-5	few	17	TRBV13	CASSPLAGVGSVETQYF	TGTGCCAGCAGCCCACTAGCGGGTGTAGGCAGTGTAGAGACCCAGTACTTC
TRBD2	TRBJ2-2	NA	17	TRBV4-2	CASSQDLAGGNTGELFF	TGTGCCAGCAGCCAAGATCTAGCGGGAGGAAACACCGGGGAGCTGTTTTTT
TRBD2	TRBJ2-1	NA	15	TRBV2	CASSVAGGDYNEQFF	TGTGCCAGCAGTGTAGCGGGGGGCGACTACAATGAGCAGTTCTTC
TRBD2	TRBJ2-3	many	18	TRBV4-1	CASSPGPPSGASTDTQYF	TGCGCCAGCAGCCCGGGGCCCCCTAGCGGAGCTAGCACAGATACGCAGTATTTT
TRBD1	TRBJ2-1	many	17	TRBV27	CASSLWAGQGAAYEQFF	TGTGCCAGCAGTTTATGGGCGGGGCAGGGGGCTGCCTATGAGCAGTTCTTC
TRBD2	TRBJ2-1	NA	15	TRBV29-1	CSVEISSGGVNEQFF	TGCAGCGTTGAAATTTCTAGCGGGGGTGTGAATGAGCAGTTCTTC
TRBD1	TRBJ2-5	few	15	TRBV13	CASSSAGQGFETQYF	TGTGCCAGCAGTTCCGCCGGACAGGGGTTTGAGACCCAGTACTTC
TRBD2	TRBJ2-7	NA	21	TRBV19	CASIPGQNPHKTSGSWYEQYF	TGTGCCAGTATCCCGGGACAGAATCCCCATAAGACTAGCGGGAGCTGGTACGAGCAGTACTTC
NA	TRBJ2-1	few	14	TRBV30	CAWTWGRVGNEQFF	TGTGCCTGGACCTGGGGCAGGGTAGGGAATGAGCAGTTCTTC
NA	TRBJ2-7	many	17	TRBV6-5	CASSYFQLGGASYEQYF	TGTGCCAGCAGTTACTTCCAGTTAGGGGGGGCCTCCTACGAGCAGTACTTC
TRBD1	TRBJ2-1	many	16	TRBV13	CASSLRQGPGYNEQFF	TGTGCCAGCAGCCTAAGACAGGGCCCAGGGTACAATGAGCAGTTCTTC
TRBD2	TRBJ2-1	many	15	TRBV24-1	CATSDLRGLEDEQFF	TGTGCCACCAGTGATTTGCGGGGACTAGAGGATGAGCAGTTCTTC
NA	TRBJ2-7	NA	14	TRBV20-1	CSAREFRGGYEQYF	TGCAGTGCTAGAGAGTTCCGGGGAGGCTACGAGCAGTACTTC
NA	TRBJ2-7	many	12	TRBV7-9	CASSPARYEQYF	TGTGCCAGCAGCCCAGCTCGCTACGAGCAGTACTTC
NA	TRBJ1-1	NA	18	TRBV5-1	CAGSLASSRRAMGTEAFF	TGCGCCGGCAGCTTGGCGTCCAGTCGAAGGGCCATGGGCACTGAAGCTTTCTTT
TRBD2	TRBJ2-2	NA	16	TRBV7-2	CARSYSGRAVAGELFF	TGTGCCCGCAGCTATAGCGGGAGGGCTGTCGCCGGGGAGCTGTTTTTT